The T cell receptor beta chain under discussion was sequenced for a study of blood T cell repertoires in COVID-19. Study summary: PBMCs, B-cell-depleted T cells, or T cells were the source of the cDNA or gDNA that made up the material.

Assay: immunoSEQ multiplex PCR; the TCRdb copy retains only in-frame clones and omits some. Of about 430,000 clones in the sample, approximately 90% are singletons; the top ten hold more than 0.85%. Germline V gene data show CDR1 as PRHDT and CDR2 as FYEKMQ (reference sequence). The CDR3 length is 15 residues. V was clipped by 1 base and J by 0 bases, with 9 bases between them. The clonotype comes from a woman aged 25 to 45 with acute COVID-19. The V call is TRBV13, the J call TRBJ1-2, with D unclear. Specimen: PBMCs or T cells enriched from blood (not recorded which). The CDR3 protein is CASSLEADTNYGYTF. The CDR3 DNA follows: TGTGCCAGCAGCTTAGAAGCGGATACTAACTATGGCTACACCTTC.